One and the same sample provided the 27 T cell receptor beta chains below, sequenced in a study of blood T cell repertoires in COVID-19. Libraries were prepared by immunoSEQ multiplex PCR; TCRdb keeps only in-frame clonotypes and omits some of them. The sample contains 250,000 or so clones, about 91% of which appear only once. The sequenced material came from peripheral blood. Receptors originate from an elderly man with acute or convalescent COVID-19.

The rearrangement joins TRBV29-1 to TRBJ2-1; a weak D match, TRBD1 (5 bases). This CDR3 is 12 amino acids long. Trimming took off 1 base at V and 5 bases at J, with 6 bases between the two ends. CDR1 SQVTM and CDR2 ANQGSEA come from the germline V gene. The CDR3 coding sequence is TGCAGCGTTGAAGGGACAAACAATGAGCAGTTCTTC. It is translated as CSVEGTNNEQFF.

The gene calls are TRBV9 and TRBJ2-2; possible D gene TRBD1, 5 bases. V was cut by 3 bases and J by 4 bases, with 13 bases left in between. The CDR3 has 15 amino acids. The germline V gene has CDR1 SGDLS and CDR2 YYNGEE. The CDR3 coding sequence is TGTGCCAGCAGCGAAACAGATACAGGCACCGGGGAGCTGTTTTTT. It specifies CASSETDTGTGELFF.

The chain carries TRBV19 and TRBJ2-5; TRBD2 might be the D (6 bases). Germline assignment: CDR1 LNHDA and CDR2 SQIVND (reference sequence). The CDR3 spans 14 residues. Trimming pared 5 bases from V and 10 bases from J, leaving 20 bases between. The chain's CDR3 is CASSVVGGLVDQYF. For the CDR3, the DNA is TGTGCCAGTAGTGTAGTGGGGGGTTTGGTGGACCAGTACTTC.

CDR3 in amino acids: CASSSGVVNTEAFF. For the CDR3, the DNA is TGTGCCAGCAGCTCAGGGGTGGTGAACACTGAAGCTTTCTTT. This chain links TRBV7-3 with TRBJ1-1, with D perhaps TRBD1 (6 bases). The CDR3 runs 14 residues. V lost 4 bases and J 0 bases, leaving 9 bases between the germline ends. CDR1 is SGHTA and CDR2 is FQGTGA in the germline V gene.

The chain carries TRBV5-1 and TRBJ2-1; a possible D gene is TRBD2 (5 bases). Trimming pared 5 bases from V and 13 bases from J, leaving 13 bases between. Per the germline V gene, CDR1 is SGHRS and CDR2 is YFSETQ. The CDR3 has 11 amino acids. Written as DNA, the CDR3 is TGCGCCAGCAGGGACTTTCAGGTTCAGTTCTTC. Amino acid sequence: CASRDFQVQFF.

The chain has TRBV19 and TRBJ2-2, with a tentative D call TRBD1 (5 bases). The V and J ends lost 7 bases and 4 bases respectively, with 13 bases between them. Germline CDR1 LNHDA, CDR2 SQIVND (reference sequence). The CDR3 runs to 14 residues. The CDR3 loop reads CASTVRAATGELFF. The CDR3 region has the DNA TGTGCCAGTACGGTCAGGGCGGCCACCGGGGAGCTGTTTTTT.

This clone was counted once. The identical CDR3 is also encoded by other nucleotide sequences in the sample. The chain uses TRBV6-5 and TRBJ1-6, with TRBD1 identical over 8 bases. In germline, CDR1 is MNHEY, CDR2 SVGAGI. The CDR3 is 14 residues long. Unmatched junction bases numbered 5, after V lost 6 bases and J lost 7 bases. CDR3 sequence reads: CASSRDRGNSPLHF. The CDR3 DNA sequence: TGTGCCAGCAGCCGTGACAGGGGCAATTCACCCCTCCACTTT.

The CDR3 protein is CASSLRWTSGANEQFF. DNA for the CDR3: TGCGCCAGCAGCTTGCGATGGACTAGCGGGGCCAATGAGCAGTTCTTC. The V gene is TRBV5-1, the J gene TRBJ2-1; 12 nucleotides line up with TRBD2. The CDR3 contains 16 residues. V lost 1 base to trimming and J lost 6 bases; unmatched junction nucleotides: 5. The germline V gene has CDR1 SGHRS and CDR2 YFSETQ.

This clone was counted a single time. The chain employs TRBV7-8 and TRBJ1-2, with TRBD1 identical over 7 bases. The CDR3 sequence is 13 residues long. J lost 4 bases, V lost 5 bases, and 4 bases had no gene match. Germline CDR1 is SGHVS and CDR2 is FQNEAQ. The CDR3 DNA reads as TGTGCCAGCAGCGTACGGGACAGCTATGGCTACACCTTC. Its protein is CASSVRDSYGYTF. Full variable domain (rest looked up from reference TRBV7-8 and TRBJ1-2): GAGVSQSPRYKVAKRGQDVALRCDPISGHVSLFWYQQALGQGPEFLTYFQNEAQLDKSGLPSDRFFAERPEGSVSTLKIQRTQQEDSAVYLCASSVRDSYGYTFGSGTRLTVV.

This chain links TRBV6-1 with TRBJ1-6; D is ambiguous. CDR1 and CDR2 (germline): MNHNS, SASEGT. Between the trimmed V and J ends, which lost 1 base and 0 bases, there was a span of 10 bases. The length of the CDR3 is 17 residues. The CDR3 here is CASSEDSYSSYNSPLHF. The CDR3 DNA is TGTGCCAGCAGTGAAGACAGCTATAGCTCCTATAATTCACCCCTCCACTTT.

CDR3 sequence (DNA): TGTGCCACGTCAGGGGAAAGGAACACTGAAGCTTTCTTT. Translating gives CATSGERNTEAFF. The chain joins TRBV6-5 to TRBJ1-1; a weak D match, TRBD1 (6 bases). Trimming shortened V by 10 bases and J by 1 base, and 13 bases separated the two germline ends. Germline V CDR1 and CDR2: MNHEY, SVGAGI. This CDR3 contains 13 residues.

The CDR3 is CASSDPGEGQGPRGYGYTF. CDR3 DNA: TGTGCCAGCAGTGATCCAGGGGAGGGACAGGGTCCCCGGGGGTATGGCTACACCTTC. This chain uses TRBV6-1 with TRBJ1-2, with TRBD1 matching 9 bases. CDR3 length: 19 residues. CDR1 MNHNS and CDR2 SASEGT come from the germline V gene. The junction had 19 bases not matched to a gene; V was cut back by 3 bases and J by 5 bases.

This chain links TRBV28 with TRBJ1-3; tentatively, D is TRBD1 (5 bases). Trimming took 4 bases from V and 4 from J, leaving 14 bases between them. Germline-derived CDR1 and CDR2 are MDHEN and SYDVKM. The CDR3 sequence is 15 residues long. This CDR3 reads CASSSRDSRGNTIYF. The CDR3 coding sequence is TGTGCCAGCAGTTCCAGGGATTCGAGGGGAAACACCATATATTTT.

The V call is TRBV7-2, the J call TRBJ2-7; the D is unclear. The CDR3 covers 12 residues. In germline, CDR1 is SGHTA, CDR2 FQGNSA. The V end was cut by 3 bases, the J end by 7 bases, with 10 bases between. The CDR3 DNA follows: TGTGCCAGCAGCTTTTCTTCCAGTGAGCAGTACTTC. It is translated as CASSFSSSEQYF.

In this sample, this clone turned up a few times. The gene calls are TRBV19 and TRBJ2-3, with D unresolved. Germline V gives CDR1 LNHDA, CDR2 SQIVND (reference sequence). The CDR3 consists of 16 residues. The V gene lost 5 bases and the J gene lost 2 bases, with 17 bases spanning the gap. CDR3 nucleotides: TGTGCCAGTAGTTTCCGACTGGTGGAGAACACAGATACGCAGTATTTT. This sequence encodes CASSFRLVENTDTQYF.

CDR3 in amino acids: CASSRGGARTGELFF. CDR3 in DNA: TGTGCCAGCAGCCGAGGGGGCGCAAGGACCGGGGAGCTGTTTTTT. The rearrangement uses TRBV5-4 and TRBJ2-2, with TRBD1 identical over 7 bases. CDR1 is SGHNT, CDR2 YYREEE, per germline (reference sequence). CDR3 length: 15 amino acids. With V trimmed by 4 bases and J by 5 bases, 8 bases remained unmatched. Looking up the rest from reference TRBV5-4 and TRBJ2-2 gives the full variable domain: ETGVTQSPTHLIKTRGQQVTLRCSSQSGHNTVSWYQQALGQGPQFIFQYYREEENGRGNFPPRFSGLQFPNYSSELNVNALELDDSALYLCASSRGGARTGELFFGEGSRLTVL.

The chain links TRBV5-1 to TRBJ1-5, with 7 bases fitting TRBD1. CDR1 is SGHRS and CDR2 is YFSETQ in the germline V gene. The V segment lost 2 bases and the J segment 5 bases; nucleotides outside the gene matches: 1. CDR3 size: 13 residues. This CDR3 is CASSFTGDQPQHF. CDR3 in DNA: TGCGCCAGCAGCTTTACAGGGGATCAGCCCCAGCATTTT.

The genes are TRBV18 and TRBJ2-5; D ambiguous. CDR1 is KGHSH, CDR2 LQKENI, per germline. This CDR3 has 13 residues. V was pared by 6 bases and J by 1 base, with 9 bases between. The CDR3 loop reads CASSLSVQETQYF. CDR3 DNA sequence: TGTGCCAGCTCGCTGAGCGTCCAAGAGACCCAGTACTTC.

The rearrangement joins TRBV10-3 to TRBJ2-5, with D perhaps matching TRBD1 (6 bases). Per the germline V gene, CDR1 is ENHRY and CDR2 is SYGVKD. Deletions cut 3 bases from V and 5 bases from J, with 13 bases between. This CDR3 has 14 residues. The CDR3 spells CAISDAQGWETQYF. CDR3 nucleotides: TGTGCCATCAGTGACGCTCAGGGGTGGGAGACCCAGTACTTC.

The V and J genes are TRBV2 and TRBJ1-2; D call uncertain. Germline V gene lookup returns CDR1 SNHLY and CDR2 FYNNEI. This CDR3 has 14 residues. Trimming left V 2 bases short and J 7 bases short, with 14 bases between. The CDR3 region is CASSEWSAGPGYTF. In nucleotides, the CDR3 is TGTGCCAGCAGTGAATGGTCCGCGGGCCCTGGCTACACCTTC.

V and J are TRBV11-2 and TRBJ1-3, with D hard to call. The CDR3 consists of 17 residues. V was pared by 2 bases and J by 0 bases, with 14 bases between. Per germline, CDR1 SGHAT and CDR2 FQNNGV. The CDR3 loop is CASSLLYRSNSGNTIYF. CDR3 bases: TGTGCCAGCAGCTTACTTTACCGGAGCAACTCTGGAAACACCATATATTTT.

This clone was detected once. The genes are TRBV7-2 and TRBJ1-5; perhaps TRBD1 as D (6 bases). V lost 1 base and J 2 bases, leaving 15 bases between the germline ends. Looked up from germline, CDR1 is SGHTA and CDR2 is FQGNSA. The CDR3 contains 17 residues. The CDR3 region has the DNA TGTGCCAGCAGCTTAGTCGGGGGGGCCAAGGGCAATCAGCCCCAGCATTTT. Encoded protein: CASSLVGGAKGNQPQHF.

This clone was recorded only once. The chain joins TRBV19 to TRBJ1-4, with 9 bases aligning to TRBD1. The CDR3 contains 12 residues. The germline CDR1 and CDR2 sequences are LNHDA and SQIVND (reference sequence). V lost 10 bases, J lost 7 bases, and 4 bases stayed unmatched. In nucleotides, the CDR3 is TGTGCCACACAGGGGGCGAGTGAAAAACTGTTTTTT. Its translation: CATQGASEKLFF.

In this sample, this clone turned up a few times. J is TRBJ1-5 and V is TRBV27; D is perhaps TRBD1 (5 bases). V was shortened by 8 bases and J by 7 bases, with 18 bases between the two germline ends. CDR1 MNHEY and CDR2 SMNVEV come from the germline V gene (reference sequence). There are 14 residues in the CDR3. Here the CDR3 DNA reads TGTGCCAGCGGCTTAATCGGGGCGGGGCAGCCCCAGCATTTT. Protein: CASGLIGAGQPQHF.

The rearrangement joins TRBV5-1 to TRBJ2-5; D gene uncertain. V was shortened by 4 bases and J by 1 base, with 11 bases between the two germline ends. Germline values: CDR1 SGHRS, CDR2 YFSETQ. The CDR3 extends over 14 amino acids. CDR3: CASSQQRSQETQYF. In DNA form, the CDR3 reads TGCGCCAGCAGCCAACAACGCTCCCAAGAGACCCAGTACTTC.

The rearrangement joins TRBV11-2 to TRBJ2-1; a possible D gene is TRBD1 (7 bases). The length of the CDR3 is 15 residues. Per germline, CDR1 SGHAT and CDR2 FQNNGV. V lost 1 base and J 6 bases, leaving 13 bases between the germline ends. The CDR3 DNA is TGTGCCAGCAGCTTAGTCAGGGGGGCGTTCAATGAGCAGTTCTTC. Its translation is CASSLVRGAFNEQFF.

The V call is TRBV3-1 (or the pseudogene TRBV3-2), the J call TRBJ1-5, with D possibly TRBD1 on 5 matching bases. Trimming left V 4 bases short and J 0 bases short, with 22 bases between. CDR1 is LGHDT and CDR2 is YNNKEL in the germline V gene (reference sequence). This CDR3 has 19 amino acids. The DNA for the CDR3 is TGTGCCAGCAGCCCCATCCTTAAAAGCGGGACGGTTAGCAATCAGCCCCAGCATTTT. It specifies CASSPILKSGTVSNQPQHF.